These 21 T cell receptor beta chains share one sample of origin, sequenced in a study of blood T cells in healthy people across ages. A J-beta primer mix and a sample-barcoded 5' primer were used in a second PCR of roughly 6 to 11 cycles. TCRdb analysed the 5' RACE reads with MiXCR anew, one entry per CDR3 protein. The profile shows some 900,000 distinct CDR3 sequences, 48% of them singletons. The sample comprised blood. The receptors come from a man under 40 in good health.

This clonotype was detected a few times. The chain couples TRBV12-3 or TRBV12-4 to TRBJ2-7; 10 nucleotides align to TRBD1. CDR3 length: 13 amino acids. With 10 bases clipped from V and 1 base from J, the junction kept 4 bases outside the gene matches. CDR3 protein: CAKPGQGSYEQYF. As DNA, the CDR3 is TGTGCCAAACCGGGACAGGGGTCCTACGAGCAGTACTTC.

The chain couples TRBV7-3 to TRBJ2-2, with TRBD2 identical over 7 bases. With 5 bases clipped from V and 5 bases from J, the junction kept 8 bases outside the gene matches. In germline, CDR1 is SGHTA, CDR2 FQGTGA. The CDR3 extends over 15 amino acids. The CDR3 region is CASSLKGGGTGELFF. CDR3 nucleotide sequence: TGTGCCAGCAGCCTAAAGGGCGGGGGTACCGGGGAGCTGTTTTTT.

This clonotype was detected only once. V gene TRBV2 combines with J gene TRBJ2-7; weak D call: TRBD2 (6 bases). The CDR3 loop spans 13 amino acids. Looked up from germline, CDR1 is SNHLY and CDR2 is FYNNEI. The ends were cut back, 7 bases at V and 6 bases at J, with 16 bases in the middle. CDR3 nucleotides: TGTGCCAGCACCTTCGAGGGACTGGGCGAGCAGTACTTC. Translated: CASTFEGLGEQYF.

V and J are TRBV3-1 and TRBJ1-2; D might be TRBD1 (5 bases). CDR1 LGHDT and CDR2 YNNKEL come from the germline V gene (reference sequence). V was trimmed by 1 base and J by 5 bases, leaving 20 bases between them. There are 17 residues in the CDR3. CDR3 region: CASSQGGVILSTYGYTF. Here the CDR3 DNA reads TGTGCCAGCAGCCAAGGAGGGGTTATCCTATCAACTTATGGCTACACCTTC.

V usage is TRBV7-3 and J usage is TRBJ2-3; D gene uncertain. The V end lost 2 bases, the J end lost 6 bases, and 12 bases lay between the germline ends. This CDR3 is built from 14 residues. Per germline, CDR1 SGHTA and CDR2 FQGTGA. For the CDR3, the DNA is TGTGCCAGCAGCTTAGGCCCTGCGTGGGATACGCAGTATTTT. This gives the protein CASSLGPAWDTQYF.

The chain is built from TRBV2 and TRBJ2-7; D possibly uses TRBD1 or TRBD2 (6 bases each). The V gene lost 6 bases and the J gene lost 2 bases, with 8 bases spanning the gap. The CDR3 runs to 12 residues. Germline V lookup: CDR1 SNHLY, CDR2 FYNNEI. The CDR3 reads CASRRGAYEQYF. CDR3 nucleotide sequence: TGTGCCAGCAGGAGGGGGGCCTACGAGCAGTACTTC.

The CDR3 is CASSSGGANYGYTF. CDR3 sequence (DNA): TGTGCCAGCAGTTCAGGGGGCGCGAACTATGGCTACACCTTC. The rearrangement joins TRBV28 to TRBJ1-2; 8 nucleotides match TRBD1. The J segment lost 2 bases and the V segment lost 4 bases, leaving 3 bases of the junction unmatched. Per the germline V gene, CDR1 is MDHEN and CDR2 is SYDVKM. This CDR3 is 14 amino acids long.

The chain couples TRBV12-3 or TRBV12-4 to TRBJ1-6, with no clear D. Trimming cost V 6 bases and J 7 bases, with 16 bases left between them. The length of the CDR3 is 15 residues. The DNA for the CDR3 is TGTGCCAGCAGCCCGATGAGGATGGGCAATTCACCCCTCCACTTT. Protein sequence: CASSPMRMGNSPLHF.

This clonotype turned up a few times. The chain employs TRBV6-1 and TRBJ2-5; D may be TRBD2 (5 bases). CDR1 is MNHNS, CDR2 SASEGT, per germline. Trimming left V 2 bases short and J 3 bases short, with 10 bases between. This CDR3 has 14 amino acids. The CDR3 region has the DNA TGTGCCAGCAGTGAATATCGGACTGAAGAGACCCAGTACTTC. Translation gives CASSEYRTEETQYF.

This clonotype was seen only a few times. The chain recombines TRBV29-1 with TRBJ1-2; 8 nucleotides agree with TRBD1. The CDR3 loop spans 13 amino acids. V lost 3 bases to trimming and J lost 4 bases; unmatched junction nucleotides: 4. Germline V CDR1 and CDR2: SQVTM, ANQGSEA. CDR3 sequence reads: CSVDQGAGYGYTF. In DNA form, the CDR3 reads TGCAGCGTTGATCAGGGGGCAGGCTATGGCTACACCTTC.

DNA of the CDR3: TGCAGCGTTGAAGTCAGAGGACGTTTCGAGCAGTACTTC. This codes for CSVEVRGRFEQYF. The chain links TRBV29-1 to TRBJ2-4; D call uncertain. The J call may be incorrect, as the DNA end agrees better with TRBJ2-7. CDR1 and CDR2 from the germline V gene are SQVTM and ANQGSEA. This CDR3 is built from 13 residues.

The CDR3 reads CSVRGVNNEKLFF. The DNA of the CDR3 is TGCAGCGTGAGGGGAGTGAATAATGAAAAACTGTTTTTT. V and J are TRBV29-1 and TRBJ1-4; tentative D call: TRBD1 (5 bases). CDR3 length equals 13 residues. Trimming took off 6 bases at V and 4 bases at J, with 12 bases between the two ends. CDR1 is SQVTM, CDR2 ANQGSEA, per germline.

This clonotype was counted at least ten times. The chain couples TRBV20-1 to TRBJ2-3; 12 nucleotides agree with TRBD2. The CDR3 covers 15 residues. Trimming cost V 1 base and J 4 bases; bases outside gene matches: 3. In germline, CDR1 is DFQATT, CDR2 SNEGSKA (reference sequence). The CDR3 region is CSARGTSGDSDTQYF. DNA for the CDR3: TGCAGTGCTAGAGGGACTAGCGGGGACTCAGATACGCAGTATTTT.

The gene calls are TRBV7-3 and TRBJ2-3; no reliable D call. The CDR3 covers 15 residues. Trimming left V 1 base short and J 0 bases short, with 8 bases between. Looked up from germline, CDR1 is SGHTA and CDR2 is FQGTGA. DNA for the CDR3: TGTGCCAGCAGCTTAAAGGCAGCTAGCACAGATACGCAGTATTTT. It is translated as CASSLKAASTDTQYF.

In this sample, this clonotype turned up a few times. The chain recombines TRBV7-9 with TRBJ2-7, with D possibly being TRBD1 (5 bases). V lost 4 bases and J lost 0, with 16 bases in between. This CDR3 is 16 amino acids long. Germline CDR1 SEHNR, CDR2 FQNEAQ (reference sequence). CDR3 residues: CASSSWTSGYSYEQYF. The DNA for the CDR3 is TGTGCCAGCAGCTCCTGGACAAGTGGGTACTCCTACGAGCAGTACTTC.

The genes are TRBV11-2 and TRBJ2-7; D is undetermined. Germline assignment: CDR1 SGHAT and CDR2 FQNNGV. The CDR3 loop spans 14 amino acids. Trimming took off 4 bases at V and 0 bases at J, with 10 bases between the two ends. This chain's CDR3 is CASSSRAGSYEQYF. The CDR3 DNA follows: TGTGCCAGCAGCTCTCGGGCAGGCTCCTACGAGCAGTACTTC.

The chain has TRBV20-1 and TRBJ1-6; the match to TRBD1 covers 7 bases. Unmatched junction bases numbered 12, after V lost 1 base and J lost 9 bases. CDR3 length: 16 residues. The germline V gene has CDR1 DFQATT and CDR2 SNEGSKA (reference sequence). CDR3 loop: CSARGRGSGGSSPLHF. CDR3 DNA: TGCAGTGCTAGAGGACGTGGGTCAGGGGGTTCTTCACCCCTCCACTTT.

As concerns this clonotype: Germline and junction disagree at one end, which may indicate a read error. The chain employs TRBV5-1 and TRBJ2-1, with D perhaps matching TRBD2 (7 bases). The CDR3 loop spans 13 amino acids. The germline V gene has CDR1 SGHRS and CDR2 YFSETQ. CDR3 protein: CAGRYGGLNEQFF. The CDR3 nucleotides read TGCGCCGGCAGATACGGGGGGCTTAATGAGCAGTTCTTC.

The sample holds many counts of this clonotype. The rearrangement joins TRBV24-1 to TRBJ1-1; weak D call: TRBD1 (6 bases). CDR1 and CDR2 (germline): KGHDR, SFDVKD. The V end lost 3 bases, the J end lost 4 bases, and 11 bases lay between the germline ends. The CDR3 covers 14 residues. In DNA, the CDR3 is TGTGCCACCAGTGATGGGGGAGGGGGCACTGAAGCTTTCTTT. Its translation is CATSDGGGGTEAFF.

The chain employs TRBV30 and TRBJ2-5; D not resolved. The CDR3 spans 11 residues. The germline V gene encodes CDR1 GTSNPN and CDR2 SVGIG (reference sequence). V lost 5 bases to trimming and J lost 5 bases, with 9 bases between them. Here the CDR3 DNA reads TGTGCCTGGGGTGGGATGGAGACCCAGTACTTC. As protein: CAWGGMETQYF.

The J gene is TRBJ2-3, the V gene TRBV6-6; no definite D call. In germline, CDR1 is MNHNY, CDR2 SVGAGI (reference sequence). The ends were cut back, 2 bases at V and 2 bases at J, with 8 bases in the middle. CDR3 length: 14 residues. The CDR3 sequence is CASSYPTPTDTQYF. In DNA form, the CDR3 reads TGTGCCAGCAGTTACCCGACCCCCACAGATACGCAGTATTTT.